Listed here are 17 T cell receptor beta chains from one sample, sequenced in a study of neoadjuvant anti-PD-1 for oral cavity cancer. Data came from immunoSEQ multiplex PCR; TCRdb stores just in-frame clones and leaves some out. Of over 80,000 clones listed, under 90% were seen once; the top ten hold 2.5% to 3.5%. The specimen comprised PBMCs, sampled before nivolumab (anti-PD-1) treatment. The receptor set was obtained from a person aged 35 to 85 with oral cavity squamous cell carcinoma.

The chain recombines TRBV7-9 with TRBJ1-4, with D possibly matching TRBD1 (6 bases). The CDR3 loop spans 14 amino acids. Trimming removed 5 bases from V and 2 bases from J, with 9 bases in between. Germline CDR1 and CDR2: SEHNR and FQNEAQ (reference sequence). The CDR3 nucleotides read TGTGCCAGCAGCCCGCAGGGGACTAATGAAAAACTGTTTTTT. Translated, it gives CASSPQGTNEKLFF.

The rearrangement links TRBV28 to TRBJ2-7; no definite D call. CDR3 size: 12 residues. Germline-derived CDR1 and CDR2 are MDHEN and SYDVKM. Trimming pared 8 bases from V and 2 bases from J, leaving 10 bases between. CDR3 amino acids: CASGKLAYEQYF. In DNA form, the CDR3 reads TGTGCCAGCGGGAAGCTCGCCTACGAGCAGTACTTC.

The chain employs TRBV4-1 and TRBJ2-5, with 7 nucleotides matching TRBD2. Per germline, CDR1 MGHRA and CDR2 YSYEKL. Unmatched junction bases numbered 15, after V lost 3 bases and J lost 5 bases. The CDR3 length is 17 residues. The CDR3 here is CASSQGGGGDYWETQYF. Written as DNA, the CDR3 is TGCGCCAGCAGCCAGGGGGGGGGAGGCGATTACTGGGAGACCCAGTACTTC.

This chain uses TRBV11-3 with TRBJ1-1, with 7 bases aligning to TRBD1. CDR3 length: 15 amino acids. V shed 5 bases and J 0 bases; nucleotides not matched to a gene: 6. The V gene's germline CDR1 is SGHNT and CDR2 YENEEA. The CDR3 DNA follows: TGTGCCAGCAGCGGGGGGACAGACCTGAACACTGAAGCTTTCTTT. Translating gives CASSGGTDLNTEAFF.

The chain employs TRBV5-1 and TRBJ2-7, with 8 bases lining up with TRBD1. The CDR3 runs to 13 residues. Looked up from germline, CDR1 is SGHRS and CDR2 is YFSETQ. V was pared by 3 bases and J by 3 bases, with 2 bases of the junction left unmatched. CDR3 in amino acids: CASSSDRGYEQYF. CDR3 DNA: TGCGCCAGCAGCTCTGACAGGGGCTACGAGCAGTACTTC.

This clone was seen just once. J is TRBJ2-2 and V is TRBV7-8; D remains unclear. From germline, CDR1 is SGHVS and CDR2 FQNEAQ. The V end lost 5 bases, the J end lost 3 bases, and 22 bases lay between the germline ends. This CDR3 spans 18 amino acids. The CDR3 is CASSPTYASSEDTGELFF. In DNA form, the CDR3 reads TGTGCCAGCAGCCCTACCTACGCCTCGTCAGAGGACACCGGGGAGCTGTTTTTT.

V usage is TRBV5-1 and J usage is TRBJ2-2; D is ambiguous. V was clipped by 0 bases and J by 3 bases, with 12 bases between them. CDR1 and CDR2 (germline): SGHRS, YFSETQ. This CDR3 has 16 amino acids. CDR3 bases: TGCGCCAGCAGCTTGGGGGGTAGGAGTTACACCGGGGAGCTGTTTTTT. Its translation is CASSLGGRSYTGELFF.

This clone showed up just once. The genes are TRBV5-1 and TRBJ2-7, with a possible D match to TRBD1 (6 bases). CDR1 and CDR2 (germline): SGHRS, YFSETQ. Trimming took off 2 bases at V and 6 bases at J, with 15 bases between the two ends. This CDR3 has 14 amino acids. The DNA of the CDR3 is TGCGCCAGCAGCTTTACCCAGGGGAAAGGCGAGCAGTACTTC. This translates into CASSFTQGKGEQYF.

The chain couples TRBV10-2 to TRBJ1-5; 9 bases fit TRBD1. With V trimmed by 3 bases and J by 9 bases, 3 bases remained unmatched. This CDR3 region has 13 residues. Germline values: CDR1 WSHSY, CDR2 SAAADI. The CDR3 DNA sequence: TGCGCCAGCAGTGAACAGGGGGCAAGGCCCCAGCATTTT. Its translation is CASSEQGARPQHF.

The chain employs TRBV13 and TRBJ1-3; D is unclear. CDR1 is PRHDT, CDR2 FYEKMQ, per germline (reference sequence). Trimming pared 7 bases from V and 4 bases from J, leaving 20 bases between. There are 16 residues in the CDR3. The CDR3 bases are TGTGCCAGCACCCTAGGGAGGGTCCATGGCGGAAACACCATATATTTT. It translates to CASTLGRVHGGNTIYF. The full variable domain, in which reference TRBV13 and TRBJ1-3 provide the parts outside the CDR3, is AAGVIQSPRHLIKEKRETATLKCYPIPRHDTVYWYQQGPGQDPQFLISFYEKMQSDKGSIPDRFSAQQFSDYHSELNMSSLELGDSALYFCASTLGRVHGGNTIYFGEGSWLTVV.

The CDR3 loop is CASSSTWTSSSPYTF. Here the CDR3 DNA reads TGTGCCAGCAGTTCCACATGGACGTCGTCGTCCCCTTACACCTTC. The chain couples TRBV28 to TRBJ1-2; no firm D call. This CDR3 is built from 15 residues. V was cut by 4 bases and J by 11 bases, with 23 bases left in between. Germline values: CDR1 MDHEN, CDR2 SYDVKM.

The V and J genes are TRBV9 and TRBJ2-1; maybe TRBD2 (5 bases). CDR1 SGDLS and CDR2 YYNGEE come from the germline V gene. This CDR3 comprises 14 residues. Deletions cut 3 bases from V and 3 bases from J, with 10 bases between. The CDR3 sequence is CASSDLRGYNEQFF. In DNA, the CDR3 is TGTGCCAGCAGCGACCTACGGGGCTACAATGAGCAGTTCTTC.

The chain links TRBV19 to TRBJ2-3; either TRBD1 or TRBD2 may fit D (5 bases each). Germline V lookup: CDR1 LNHDA, CDR2 SQIVND (reference sequence). CDR3 length: 13 residues. Trimming took off 1 base at V and 5 bases at J, with 7 bases between the two ends. CDR3 sequence (DNA): TGTGCCAGTAGTATAGTGAGGGGAGATACGCAGTATTTT. Translation gives CASSIVRGDTQYF.

The V and J genes are TRBV5-6 and TRBJ1-3; perhaps TRBD1 as D (5 bases). This CDR3 is 16 amino acids long. The V end was cut by 0 bases, the J end by 0 bases, with 10 bases between. Germline V gives CDR1 SGHDT, CDR2 YYEEEE. CDR3 DNA: TGTGCCAGCAGCTTGGGACAGCCGAGCTCTGGAAACACCATATATTTT. This codes for CASSLGQPSSGNTIYF.

The CDR3 nucleotides read TGTGCCAGCAGTTTAGGCGTGACAGGGCACGAGCAGTACTTC. Translation: CASSLGVTGHEQYF. The chain couples TRBV28 to TRBJ2-7; 7 nucleotides align to TRBD1. V lost 2 bases to trimming and J lost 5 bases; unmatched junction nucleotides: 6. This CDR3 has 14 residues. CDR1 is MDHEN and CDR2 is SYDVKM in the germline V gene.

The chain combines TRBV2 with TRBJ2-3; 8 nucleotides match TRBD2. Germline CDR1 is SNHLY and CDR2 is FYNNEI. The CDR3 has 15 amino acids. J gave up 4 bases and V 5 bases, and 8 bases lay outside the gene matches. Here the CDR3 DNA reads TGTGCCAGCAGTCCACGGGGGGGGCGGGCAGATACGCAGTATTTT. Amino acids: CASSPRGGRADTQYF.

V gene TRBV2 combines with J gene TRBJ2-5, with TRBD2 matching over 10 bases. This CDR3 has 15 residues. After removal of 6 bases from V and 5 bases from J, the junction contained 9 bases not matched to a gene. The germline V gene encodes CDR1 SNHLY and CDR2 FYNNEI. The CDR3 spells CASSTRLAGVETQYF. For the CDR3, the DNA is TGTGCCAGCAGCACCCGGCTAGCGGGAGTGGAGACCCAGTACTTC.